These T cell receptor beta chains were read from a single sample in a study of blood T cell repertoires in COVID-19. Libraries were prepared by immunoSEQ multiplex PCR; TCRdb keeps only in-frame clonotypes and omits some of them. The table includes just under 250,000 clones, approximately 83% detected once. Sample: peripheral blood. The receptors derive from a woman in her thirties who had recovered from COVID-19. Each CDR3 is given with its conserved first and last residue. A D gene is named only where the DNA matches it firmly. A clone size is listed for some rows: how often the clone was seen (once, few, many), or a class if it is expanded.

CDR3 protein | CDR3 DNA | J gene | D gene | clone size | V gene
CASSWRDRGPTYGYTF | TGTGCCAGCAGCTGGCGGGACAGGGGGCCTACTTATGGCTACACCTTC | TRBJ1-2 | TRBD1 | NA | TRBV5-4
CASSLGPDRVVEAFF | TGTGCCAGCAGCTTAGGACCGGACAGGGTAGTTGAAGCTTTCTTT | TRBJ1-1 | TRBD1 | NA | TRBV7-9
CASSYSVTPSYGYTF | TGTGCCAGCAGTTACTCAGTGACGCCTAGCTATGGCTACACCTTC | TRBJ1-2 | NA | NA | TRBV6-5
CASSPTIAYEQYF | TGCGCCAGCAGCCCGACAATCGCCTACGAGCAGTACTTC | TRBJ2-7 | NA | NA | TRBV4-1
CASSVSIGQENTGELFF | TGTGCCAGCAGCGTAAGTATTGGACAGGAGAACACCGGGGAGCTGTTTTTT | TRBJ2-2 | TRBD1 | NA | TRBV9
CASSRRQTDTQYF | TGTGCCAGTAGCAGACGACAGACAGATACGCAGTATTTT | TRBJ2-3 | NA | NA | TRBV19
CASSQDRGGQETQYF | TGTGCCAGCAGCCAAGATCGGGGGGGCCAAGAGACCCAGTACTTC | TRBJ2-5 | TRBD2 | NA | TRBV4-2
CASSFGGANEQFF | TGTGCCAGCAGTTTTGGGGGGGCGAATGAGCAGTTCTTC | TRBJ2-1 | NA | NA | TRBV12-3/TRBV12-4
CATSRDYSTDTQYF | TGTGCCACCAGCAGGGACTACAGCACAGATACGCAGTATTTT | TRBJ2-3 | NA | NA | TRBV15
CASSQVGQGASRTEAFF | TGCGCCAGCAGCCAAGTGGGACAGGGGGCGAGTAGGACTGAAGCTTTCTTT | TRBJ1-1 | TRBD1 | once | TRBV4-1
CASSTRQGDNEQFF | TGTGCCAGCAGCACAAGACAGGGTGATAATGAGCAGTTCTTC | TRBJ2-1 | TRBD1 | NA | TRBV9
CASSFTYQGTEAFF | TGTGCCAGCAGCTTTACTTACCAGGGGACTGAAGCTTTCTTT | TRBJ1-1 | NA | NA | TRBV6-5
CASSPTDRGAGNTIYF | TGTGCCAGCAGCCCCACAGACAGGGGGGCTGGAAACACCATATATTTT | TRBJ1-3 | TRBD1 | few | TRBV7-9
CASSGRAVPPWEQYF | TGTGCCAGCAGCGGGAGGGCGGTGCCTCCCTGGGAGCAGTACTTC | TRBJ2-7 | TRBD2 | few | TRBV11-2
CASSLGPEYGETQYF | TGTGCCAGCAGCTTGGGCCCTGAATATGGGGAGACCCAGTACTTC | TRBJ2-5 | NA | NA | TRBV11-2
CASQDRVIYNEQFF | TGTGCCAGCCAAGACAGGGTTATTTACAATGAGCAGTTCTTC | TRBJ2-1 | TRBD1 | NA | TRBV2
CASSKAPGCSKEPQHF | TGTGCCAGCAGCAAAGCGCCCGGGTGTAGCAAGGAGCCCCAGCATTTT | TRBJ1-5 | NA | NA | TRBV21-1
CASSLAQGEQFF | TGCGCCAGCAGCTTGGCCCAGGGTGAGCAGTTCTTC | TRBJ2-1 | NA | NA | TRBV5-1
CASSLALAGEETQYF | TGTGCCAGCAGCTTAGCGCTAGCGGGGGAAGAGACCCAGTACTTC | TRBJ2-5 | TRBD2 | NA | TRBV11-1
CASSRGQGGYEQYF | TGTGCCAGCAGTCGGGGACAGGGCGGCTACGAGCAGTACTTC | TRBJ2-7 | TRBD1 | NA | TRBV3-1/TRBV3-2
CASSLDSHTDTQYF | TGCGCCAGCAGCTTGGACAGTCACACAGATACGCAGTATTTT | TRBJ2-3 | NA | once | TRBV5-1
CASSWKGQNTEAFF | TGCGCCAGCAGTTGGAAGGGACAGAACACTGAAGCTTTCTTT | TRBJ1-1 | NA | NA | TRBV5-1
CASSLADGGPTQYF | TGTGCCAGCAGTCTAGCTGATGGAGGGCCCACGCAGTATTTT | TRBJ2-3 | NA | NA | TRBV5-4
CANQGSYNEQFF | TGTGCCAACCAGGGTTCCTACAATGAGCAGTTCTTC | TRBJ2-1 | NA | NA | TRBV2
CASSYATADRGVNQPQHF | TGTGCCAGCAGTTACGCGACCGCGGACAGGGGAGTCAATCAGCCCCAGCATTTT | TRBJ1-5 | TRBD1 | NA | TRBV6-2/TRBV6-3
CASSESTRVDGYTF | TGTGCCAGCAGTGAATCAACTCGAGTCGATGGCTACACCTTC | TRBJ1-2 | NA | NA | TRBV2
CASSAGTYNSPLHF | TGTGCCAGCAGTGCGGGGACCTATAATTCACCCCTCCACTTT | TRBJ1-6 | NA | NA | TRBV27
CASSYLTVDNSPLHF | TGTGCCAGCAGTTACCTGACAGTAGATAATTCACCCCTCCACTTT | TRBJ1-6 | NA | NA | TRBV6-6
CASSPEGRTDTQYF | TGTGCCAGCAGCCCAGAGGGGAGGACAGATACGCAGTATTTT | TRBJ2-3 | NA | NA | TRBV7-9
CASSLWGPTAYEQYF | TGTGCCAGCAGCTTATGGGGGCCGACAGCCTACGAGCAGTACTTC | TRBJ2-7 | NA | NA | TRBV7-2
CAISQLSSGANVLTF | TGTGCCATCTCACAGCTCAGCTCTGGGGCCAACGTCCTGACTTTC | TRBJ2-6 | NA | NA | TRBV10-3
CASSLGGFNEQYF | TGTGCCAGCAGTCTGGGCGGGTTCAACGAGCAGTACTTC | TRBJ2-7 | NA | many | TRBV6-5
CASSQGDTYEQYF | TGTGCCAGCAGCCAGGGGGACACCTACGAGCAGTACTTC | TRBJ2-7 | TRBD1 | NA | TRBV9
CASSLVGTGTDTQYF | TGCGCCAGCAGCTTGGTAGGGACAGGCACAGATACGCAGTATTTT | TRBJ2-3 | TRBD1 | NA | TRBV5-1
CASSFGGHEQFF | TGTGCCAGCAGCTTTGGAGGCCATGAGCAGTTCTTC | TRBJ2-1 | NA | NA | TRBV11-2
CASSYDSVLAETYEQYF | TGTGCCAGCAGTTACGACTCCGTTCTAGCGGAAACCTACGAGCAGTACTTC | TRBJ2-7 | TRBD2 | NA | TRBV6-2/TRBV6-3
CASSTTGTVSGANVLTF | TGTGCCAGCAGCACTACCGGGACAGTCTCTGGGGCCAACGTCCTGACTTTC | TRBJ2-6 | TRBD1 | once | TRBV5-8
CSVAGGNGYTF | TGCAGCGTTGCGGGAGGGAATGGCTACACCTTC | TRBJ1-2 | NA | NA | TRBV29-1
CATSSLQGGAEKLFF | TGTGCCACCAGCAGTCTACAGGGAGGGGCGGAAAAACTGTTTTTT | TRBJ1-4 | NA | few | TRBV15
CATSWTGTDTQYF | TGTGCCACCTCCTGGACTGGCACAGATACGCAGTATTTT | TRBJ2-3 | NA | NA | TRBV24-1
CAISGPGGADTEAFF | TGTGCCATCAGTGGCCCAGGGGGCGCGGATACTGAAGCTTTCTTT | TRBJ1-1 | TRBD1 | NA | TRBV10-3
CATSRRQGARNGYTF | TGTGCCACCAGCAGGAGACAGGGGGCGAGGAATGGCTACACCTTC | TRBJ1-2 | TRBD1 | NA | TRBV15
CASRPGAPSTDTQYF | TGTGCCAGCAGACCAGGGGCCCCTAGCACAGATACGCAGTATTTT | TRBJ2-3 | NA | NA | TRBV9
CASSPPGITNYGYTF | TGTGCCAGCTCACCGCCAGGGATTACTAACTATGGCTACACCTTC | TRBJ1-2 | NA | NA | TRBV18
CASSEDRAQETQYF | TGTGCCAGCAGTGAAGACAGGGCCCAAGAGACCCAGTACTTC | TRBJ2-5 | NA | NA | TRBV2
CASSLIGGKSYNSPLHF | TGTGCCAGCAGCTTAATAGGGGGAAAATCCTATAATTCACCCCTCCACTTT | TRBJ1-6 | NA | NA | TRBV11-3
CSVEGLKSGGDYNEQFF | TGCAGCGTTGAAGGCCTCAAGAGCGGGGGGGATTACAATGAGCAGTTCTTC | TRBJ2-1 | TRBD2 | NA | TRBV29-1
CASSFGTGFEQYF | TGTGCCAGCAGCTTTGGGACAGGGTTCGAGCAGTACTTC | TRBJ2-7 | TRBD1 | NA | TRBV7-2
CASSPTVNPYEQYF | TGTGCCAGCAGCCCCACAGTGAACCCCTACGAGCAGTACTTC | TRBJ2-7 | NA | NA | TRBV2
CASSLPSGAGIQYF | TGTGCCAGCAGCTTACCGAGCGGGGCGGGCATTCAGTACTTC | TRBJ2-4 | TRBD2 | NA | TRBV7-9
CASSQDQGTEAFF | TGTGCCAGCAGCCAAGATCAGGGCACTGAAGCTTTCTTT | TRBJ1-1 | NA | NA | TRBV3-1/TRBV3-2
CASSAPRDSEAFF | TGTGCCAGCAGCGCACCCCGCGACAGTGAAGCTTTCTTT | TRBJ1-1 | NA | once | TRBV9
CASSVAFGVLGQGNPKDQPQHF | TGTGCCAGCAGCGTAGCCTTCGGGGTACTGGGGCAGGGGAACCCTAAGGACCAGCCCCAGCATTTT | TRBJ1-5 | NA | NA | TRBV9
CSVDIGGWETQYF | TGCAGCGTTGATATTGGAGGGTGGGAGACCCAGTACTTC | TRBJ2-5 | NA | NA | TRBV29-1